This T cell receptor beta chain was found in a study of human T cells and chemical hapten exposure. Time point defined: pre-sensitization, week 0. As for treatment: therapeutic diphenylcyclopropenone sensitization with weekly scalp DPC. Total RNA came from unfractionated whole blood. Overall study results and limits: TCRs whose frequency exceeded 1 in 1000 remained the same following DPC sensitization.

Each CDR3 protein gets one entry after TCRdb re-called the RACE reads with MiXCR. The table has some 51,000 distinct CDR3 sequences, approximately 9.8% seen once; the top ten hold about 14%. This clonotype was counted at least ten times. Its matching antigen is unknown. CDR1 and CDR2 (germline): MNHEY, SVGEGT. The V segment lost 7 bases and the J segment 7 bases; nucleotides outside the gene matches: 8. This CDR3 has 14 residues. V is TRBV6-2 or TRBV6-3 and J is TRBJ2-7, with TRBD1 identical over 12 bases. The sequences come from whole blood, collected in connection with sensitization to the hapten diphenylcyclopropenone (DPC). This clonotype originated in a woman aged 40 to 50 with alopecia areata. Some clones in this sample may be carry-over from other donors' samples. The DNA of the CDR3 is TGTGCCAGCAAGCGGGACAGGGGGCCGCGGGAGCAGTACTTC. Translating it yields CASKRDRGPREQYF.